Below are 27 T cell receptor beta chains sequenced from a single sample in a study of T cells in Graves' hyperthyroidism and ophthalmopathy (dated by TCRdb to about 2019). The library was prepared using multiplex PCR. The sequencing machine was an Illumina HiSeq 2000. TCR beta CDR3 regions were amplified from RNA transcripts. For the first round of RT-PCR on the TCR CDR3, the HTBI primer set was used together with the Qiagen OneStep RT-PCR kit. TCRdb reprocessed the public reads (quality trimming at Q25 with fastp, clone calling with MiXCR) and kept in-frame beta chains. Identical CDR3 protein sequences are pooled into one entry, listed with their most common genes and DNA. This sample holds 490,000 or so distinct CDR3 sequences; about 15% were observed only once. The top ten hold around 28% of the sample. Sequencing was done on a sample of blood. These receptors were taken from a woman aged 30 to 39 with Graves' ophthalmopathy.

This clonotype was recorded many times. The J gene is TRBJ2-1, the V gene TRBV20-1, with 8 bases identical to TRBD2. CDR1 is DFQATT, CDR2 SNEGSKA, per germline (reference sequence). The CDR3 consists of 14 residues. The V gene end was trimmed by 4 bases and the J gene end by 5 bases; junction bases not matched to a gene: 7. The CDR3 sequence: CSAKGLVVDNEQFF. The CDR3 nucleotides read TGCAGTGCTAAGGGACTAGTGGTGGACAATGAGCAGTTCTTC.

In its sample, this clonotype was seen a few times. This chain uses TRBV12-3 or TRBV12-4 with TRBJ2-7; 12 bases match TRBD2. V dropped 8 bases and J dropped 4; count of bases not matched to a gene: 12. The CDR3 has 16 amino acids. The CDR3 loop reads CASSLAGGGEWYEQYF. CDR3 nucleotides: TGTGCCAGCTCACTAGCGGGAGGTGGGGAGTGGTACGAGCAGTACTTC.

At least ten counts were recorded for this clonotype. The rearrangement links TRBV20-1 to TRBJ2-3, with 8 bases that match TRBD1. Per germline, CDR1 DFQATT and CDR2 SNEGSKA (reference sequence). The CDR3 has 14 amino acids. With V trimmed by 4 bases and J by 0 bases, 3 bases remained unmatched. CDR3 sequence: CSAMDRDSTDTQYF. CDR3 bases: TGCAGTGCTATGGACAGGGATAGCACAGATACGCAGTATTTT.

The V call is TRBV28, the J call TRBJ2-7, with D possibly matching TRBD2 (6 bases). Germline V lookup: CDR1 MDHEN, CDR2 SYDVKM. The ends were cut back, 5 bases at V and 3 bases at J, with 11 bases in the middle. The CDR3 runs 13 residues. The CDR3 protein is CASSRGTDYEQYF. The CDR3 DNA sequence: TGTGCCAGCAGTCGGGGGACCGACTACGAGCAGTACTTC.

This chain joins TRBV20-1 and TRBJ2-7; TRBD2 agrees at 7 bases. This CDR3 comprises 14 residues. CDR1 and CDR2 from the germline V gene are DFQATT and SNEGSKA (reference sequence). The CDR3, as DNA: TGCAGCGGGTATCTAGCGGACCGCTCCTACGAGCAGTACTTC. It translates to CSGYLADRSYEQYF.

This clonotype was recorded many times. This sequence joins TRBV20-1 and TRBJ1-1; 7 nucleotides match TRBD1. The junction had 4 bases not matched to a gene; V was cut back by 6 bases and J by 3 bases. The CDR3 spans 12 residues. Germline values: CDR1 DFQATT, CDR2 SNEGSKA (reference sequence). DNA for the CDR3: TGCAGTGCCGATACAGGGGACACTGAAGCTTTCTTT. Protein product: CSADTGDTEAFF.

This clonotype showed up many times. V usage is TRBV28 and J usage is TRBJ1-1, with D unresolved. This CDR3 has 12 amino acids. Germline V gene lookup returns CDR1 MDHEN and CDR2 SYDVKM. Trimming removed 7 bases from V and 1 base from J, with 7 bases in between. The CDR3 is CASNYANTEAFF. Written as DNA, the CDR3 is TGTGCCAGCAACTACGCGAACACTGAAGCTTTCTTT.

This clonotype was observed at least ten times. The rearrangement joins TRBV7-2 to TRBJ1-1; TRBD1 matches 8 bases. V shed 3 bases, J shed 5 bases, and the junction held 8 bases outside the gene matches. The germline CDR1 and CDR2 sequences are SGHTA and FQGNSA. The CDR3 consists of 15 residues. Here the CDR3 DNA reads TGTGCCAGCAGCTTTTCCGACAGGGGTGGTACTGAAGCTTTCTTT. Translated: CASSFSDRGGTEAFF.

This clonotype was seen at least ten times. The V gene is TRBV11-2, the J gene TRBJ1-1; perhaps TRBD1 as D (6 bases). Looked up from germline, CDR1 is SGHAT and CDR2 is FQNNGV. The V end lost 2 bases, the J end lost 2 bases, and 12 bases lay between the germline ends. The CDR3 consists of 15 residues. The CDR3 region is CASSLFGTTNTEAFF. DNA for the CDR3: TGTGCCAGCAGCTTATTCGGGACAACTAACACTGAAGCTTTCTTT.

This clonotype was seen many times. The CDR3 coding sequence is TGTGCCAGCTCACCACCGGCCGAGTACCAAGAGACCCAGTACTTC. Translated, it gives CASSPPAEYQETQYF. This sequence joins TRBV18 and TRBJ2-5, with D unresolved. The V end lost 0 bases, the J end lost 0 bases, and 8 bases lay between the germline ends. CDR3 length: 15 amino acids. The V gene's germline CDR1 is KGHSH and CDR2 LQKENI.

The sample holds many counts of this clonotype. The chain couples TRBV30 to TRBJ2-3, with D tentatively TRBD2 (6 bases). CDR3 length equals 13 residues. V was cut by 2 bases and J by 3 bases, with 9 bases left in between. The germline gives CDR1 GTSNPN, CDR2 SVGIG (reference sequence). The CDR3 nucleotides are TGTGCCTGGAGTTTGACTAGTACAGATACGCAGTATTTT. It translates to CAWSLTSTDTQYF. Drawing the rest from reference TRBV30 and TRBJ2-3, the complete variable domain is SQTIHQWPATLVQPVGSPLSLECTVEGTSNPNLYWYRQAAGRGLQLLFYSVGIGQISSEVPQNLSASRPQDRQFILSSKKLLLSDSGFYLCAWSLTSTDTQYFGPGTRLTVL.

This clonotype has at least ten counts. The chain carries TRBV7-9 and TRBJ2-7; 8 nucleotides align to TRBD2. J was trimmed by 6 bases and V by 5 bases; bases with no gene match: 9. This CDR3 has 14 amino acids. The germline V gene has CDR1 SEHNR and CDR2 FQNEAQ (reference sequence). The CDR3 here is CASSRTGTSREQYF. Here the CDR3 DNA reads TGTGCCAGCAGCCGGACCGGGACTAGTCGCGAGCAGTACTTC.

This clonotype showed up just a few times. V and J are TRBV3-1 and TRBJ2-1; the D is unclear. The V gene lost 5 bases and the J gene lost 2 bases, with 13 bases spanning the gap. The CDR3 length is 15 residues. Germline V gives CDR1 LGHDT, CDR2 YNNKEL (reference sequence). CDR3: CASSGSLGPYNEQFF. The CDR3 nucleotides read TGTGCCAGCAGCGGGTCATTGGGCCCCTACAATGAGCAGTTCTTC.

The CDR3 DNA is TGTGCCAGCAGCTTAGTTGCAGGGGGGCCCAAAAACATTCAGTACTTC. Its translation is CASSLVAGGPKNIQYF. The chain combines TRBV7-2 with TRBJ2-4, with a possible D match to TRBD1 (7 bases). Germline values: CDR1 SGHTA, CDR2 FQGNSA. This CDR3 has 16 amino acids. V lost 1 base and J 2 bases, leaving 12 bases between the germline ends.

This clonotype was seen ten or more times. The chain has TRBV7-3 and TRBJ2-7, with D possibly being TRBD2 (7 bases). There are 14 residues in the CDR3. Germline V gene data show CDR1 as SGHTA and CDR2 as FQGTGA. Trimming pared 5 bases from V and 6 bases from J, leaving 17 bases between. The CDR3 region is CASSAQAGASEQYF. CDR3 nucleotides: TGTGCCAGCAGCGCACAGGCGGGGGCCAGCGAGCAGTACTTC.

This clonotype has only a few counts. The V gene is TRBV7-2, the J gene TRBJ1-3; D not certain. V shed 3 bases and J shed 2 bases, with 11 bases lying between them. Germline V gene data show CDR1 as SGHTA and CDR2 as FQGNSA. The length of the CDR3 is 15 residues. CDR3 sequence (DNA): TGTGCCAGCAGCTTGATTATAGGCGCTGGAAACACCATATATTTT. Protein: CASSLIIGAGNTIYF.

V usage is TRBV25-1 and J usage is TRBJ2-5, with a possible D match to TRBD1 (6 bases). Germline CDR1 and CDR2: MGHDK and SYGVNS. The CDR3 runs 14 residues. Trimming removed 4 bases from V and 5 bases from J, with 14 bases in between. CDR3 sequence: CASSGTGTLETQYF. The CDR3 DNA sequence: TGTGCCAGCAGTGGTACAGGGACGTTGGAGACCCAGTACTTC.

The chain carries TRBV12-3 or TRBV12-4 and TRBJ2-1; 7 positions agree with TRBD2. Trimming at V came to 6 bases and at J to 4 bases, leaving 9 bases not matched to a gene. CDR3 size: 15 residues. CDR3 DNA: TGTGCCAGCAGCGTGGGCGGGAGACCTTACAATGAGCAGTTCTTC. It specifies CASSVGGRPYNEQFF.

The chain combines TRBV4-3 with TRBJ2-3; 7 nucleotides align to TRBD2. CDR1 is LGHNA and CDR2 is YSLEER in the germline V gene. J gave up 4 bases and V 0 bases, and 7 bases lay outside the gene matches. CDR3 length: 16 amino acids. The CDR3 sequence: CASSQEGGRVPDTQYF. CDR3 DNA sequence: TGCGCCAGCAGCCAAGAAGGAGGGAGGGTGCCAGATACGCAGTATTTT.

This clonotype was seen a single time. The V gene is TRBV29-1, the J gene TRBJ2-7; no clear D gene. Between the trimmed V and J ends, which lost 4 bases and 3 bases, there was a span of 10 bases. The CDR3 has 12 residues. Per germline, CDR1 SQVTM and CDR2 ANQGSEA. The CDR3 protein is CSVGVGVYEQYF. As DNA, the CDR3 is TGCAGCGTTGGAGTTGGTGTCTACGAGCAGTACTTC.

This clonotype was observed a few times. The chain links TRBV5-1 to TRBJ1-4; no clear D. Trimming pared 4 bases from V and 11 bases from J, leaving 15 bases between. Germline loops: CDR1 SGHRS, CDR2 YFSETQ. The CDR3 has 13 amino acids. The CDR3 loop is CASSPDGRGKLFF. The DNA for the CDR3 is TGCGCCAGCAGCCCAGATGGGCGGGGTAAACTGTTTTTT.

The chain links TRBV28 to TRBJ1-2; TRBD1 might be the D (5 bases). Trimming stripped 9 bases from V and 2 bases from J, with 13 bases between. The V gene's germline CDR1 is MDHEN and CDR2 SYDVKM. The length of the CDR3 is 13 residues. The CDR3 region has the DNA TGTGCCAGTACCCCTGCAGGGAACTATGGCTACACCTTC. Amino acid sequence: CASTPAGNYGYTF.

The table lists this clonotype with many counts. Here the CDR3 DNA reads TGTGCCAGTAGTATCGAGGGTGATGCCACAACCTACAATGAGCAGTTCTTC. This gives the protein CASSIEGDATTYNEQFF. The chain joins TRBV19 to TRBJ2-1; D might be TRBD2 (5 bases). Germline CDR1 reads LNHDA; CDR2 reads SQIVND (reference sequence). Trimming took 3 bases from V and 2 from J, leaving 17 bases between them. This CDR3 is 17 amino acids long.

V and J are TRBV29-1 and TRBJ2-1, with 10 bases identical to TRBD2. V trimming: 1 base; J trimming: 8 bases; junction bases outside the gene matches: 5. This CDR3 is 14 amino acids long. Germline lookup yields CDR1 SQVTM and CDR2 ANQGSEA. CDR3 sequence reads: CSVEAGTSVDEQFF. DNA of the CDR3: TGCAGCGTTGAAGCCGGGACTAGCGTCGATGAGCAGTTCTTC.

This clonotype was counted many times. This rearrangement joins TRBV20-1 to TRBJ1-6; D remains ambiguous. Germline V CDR1 and CDR2: DFQATT, SNEGSKA (reference sequence). The length of the CDR3 is 13 residues. V lost 0 bases to trimming and J lost 10 bases, with 10 bases between them. CDR3 DNA: TGCAGTGCTAGAGAATCGAGTTACTCACCCCTCCACTTT. Protein: CSARESSYSPLHF.

This clonotype was observed many times. This rearrangement joins TRBV5-1 to TRBJ1-2; the D is unclear. Germline CDR1 and CDR2: SGHRS and YFSETQ. The V end was cut by 0 bases, the J end by 6 bases, with 6 bases between. The CDR3 runs 12 residues. The CDR3 spells CASSLEADGYTF. The CDR3 region has the DNA TGCGCCAGCAGCTTGGAGGCAGATGGCTACACCTTC.

This clonotype has more than one count but fewer than ten. The chain employs TRBV20-1 and TRBJ2-2; D perhaps matches TRBD2 (5 bases). V was clipped by 2 bases and J by 1 base, with 8 bases between them. Germline assignment: CDR1 DFQATT and CDR2 SNEGSKA (reference sequence). This CDR3 comprises 14 residues. CDR3 coding DNA: TGCAGTGCTAGATATCGGGAGAACACCGGGGAGCTGTTTTTT. Protein sequence: CSARYRENTGELFF.